Presented here are 26 T cell receptor beta chains from one specimen sequenced in a study of OX40 agonist ivuxolimab in advanced cancers. Data came from immunoSEQ multiplex PCR; TCRdb stores just in-frame clones and leaves some out. The profile shows under 50,000 clones, roughly 79% of them singletons. This sample comprised CD4+ or CD8+ T cells sorted from blood, obtained in a trial of the OX40 agonist ivuxolimab. The receptors derive from an adult with an advanced solid tumor such as melanoma, head and neck, liver or kidney cancer.

The V and J genes are TRBV6-6 and TRBJ2-7; D gene unclear. The V end lost 4 bases, the J end lost 0 bases, and 10 bases lay between the germline ends. This CDR3 comprises 14 residues. The germline gives CDR1 MNHNY, CDR2 SVGAGI (reference sequence). The CDR3 region is CASSSDSTSYEQYF. CDR3 nucleotides: TGTGCCAGCAGTTCAGACTCCACCTCCTACGAGCAGTACTTC.

The chain combines TRBV30 with TRBJ2-7; D is undetermined. CDR1 is GTSNPN, CDR2 SVGIG, per germline (reference sequence). The ends were cut back, 2 bases at V and 1 base at J, with 3 bases in the middle. The CDR3 covers 11 residues. The CDR3 protein is CAWSTSYEQYF. The DNA of the CDR3 is TGTGCCTGGAGTACATCCTACGAGCAGTACTTC.

The chain joins TRBV5-1 to TRBJ1-1, with TRBD1 matching over 12 bases. The V and J ends lost 4 bases and 6 bases, in that order; junction bases with no gene match: 4. This CDR3 is built from 14 residues. Germline V gene lookup returns CDR1 SGHRS and CDR2 YFSETQ. Here the CDR3 reads CASSPGTGGPEAFF. In nucleotides, the CDR3 is TGCGCCAGCAGCCCCGGGACAGGGGGCCCTGAAGCTTTCTTT.

This clone occurred a few times. The chain couples TRBV2 to TRBJ2-3; 9 bases fit TRBD1. The CDR3 spans 14 residues. V dropped 3 bases and J dropped 6; count of bases not matched to a gene: 4. Germline V gives CDR1 SNHLY, CDR2 FYNNEI. As DNA, the CDR3 is TGTGCCAGCAGTGACGACAGGGGGGGGGATACGCAGTATTTT. Protein product: CASSDDRGGDTQYF.

The V gene is TRBV10-3, the J gene TRBJ1-2; 9 bases align to TRBD1. This CDR3 comprises 15 residues. The V gene's germline CDR1 is ENHRY and CDR2 SYGVKD. V lost 4 bases and J lost 5; bases outside the gene matches: 8. The CDR3 is CAISVGPGQGYGYTF. The CDR3 DNA reads as TGTGCCATCAGTGTGGGGCCGGGACAGGGTTATGGCTACACCTTC.

J is TRBJ2-7 and V is TRBV2, with 7 bases lining up with TRBD1. This CDR3 is 14 amino acids long. CDR1 and CDR2 (germline): SNHLY, FYNNEI. Trimming removed 7 bases from V and 5 bases from J; junction bases left unmatched: 11. CDR3 loop: CASNQPDRRHEQYF. The CDR3 DNA sequence: TGTGCCAGCAACCAACCGGACAGGCGGCACGAGCAGTACTTC.

J is TRBJ2-5 and V is TRBV10-3, with 7 positions matching TRBD2. V shed 2 bases and J 4 bases; nucleotides not matched to a gene: 13. The germline V gene encodes CDR1 ENHRY and CDR2 SYGVKD. The length of the CDR3 is 17 residues. CDR3 nucleotide sequence: TGTGCCATCAGTGAGCCGAAAGGGAGGGTGGCATCAGAGACCCAGTACTTC. Its translation: CAISEPKGRVASETQYF.

V and J are TRBV6-5 and TRBJ2-7; D may be TRBD1 or TRBD2 (5 bases each). From germline, CDR1 is MNHEY and CDR2 SVGAGI. Trimming cost V 0 bases and J 4 bases, with 10 bases left between them. The CDR3 sequence is 14 residues long. CDR3 nucleotide sequence: TGTGCCAGCAGTTACTCGAGGGGCAAGTACGAGCAGTACTTC. As protein: CASSYSRGKYEQYF.

On this clone itself: Germline and junction disagree at one end, which may indicate a read error. The chain joins TRBV11-2 to TRBJ1-1, with D possibly matching TRBD1 (5 bases). Germline CDR1 is SGHAT and CDR2 is FQNNGV. There are 14 residues in the CDR3. The CDR3 DNA reads as TGTGCCAGCATCTTAAATACAGGAAACACTGAAGCTTTCTTT. This codes for CASILNTGNTEAFF.

CDR3 loop: CASSPTSGMVQYF. CDR3 nucleotides: TGTGCCAGCAGTCCGACTAGCGGGATGGTGCAGTATTTT. The chain couples TRBV7-6 to TRBJ2-3; 11 bases align to TRBD2. Germline assignment: CDR1 SGHVS and CDR2 FNYEAQ. J gave up 11 bases and V 6 bases, and 7 bases lay outside the gene matches. This CDR3 has 13 residues.

This clone was found many times. This chain uses TRBV7-9 with TRBJ1-6; 7 bases agree with TRBD1. Germline V gene lookup returns CDR1 SEHNR and CDR2 FQNEAQ (reference sequence). This CDR3 region has 14 residues. Losses at the gene ends were 3 bases for V and 7 bases for J; bases not matched to a gene: 3. Written as DNA, the CDR3 is TGTGCCAGCAGCTTCATACAGGGGAATTCACCCCTCCACTTT. It translates to CASSFIQGNSPLHF.

The genes are TRBV19 and TRBJ1-2; 8 bases align to TRBD1. V lost 11 bases, J lost 3 bases, and 5 bases stayed unmatched. This CDR3 has 12 amino acids. Germline V gene sequence: CDR1 LNHDA, CDR2 SQIVND (reference sequence). CDR3 residues: CAGRGLDYGYTF. As DNA, the CDR3 is TGTGCCGGCAGGGGGCTCGACTATGGCTACACCTTC.

The chain combines TRBV30 with TRBJ1-2; the match to TRBD1 covers 9 bases. The V and J ends lost 4 bases and 3 bases, in that order; junction bases with no gene match: 9. Germline V gene lookup returns CDR1 GTSNPN and CDR2 SVGIG (reference sequence). The CDR3 is 15 residues long. In DNA form, the CDR3 reads TGTGCCTGGACCTCGGGACAGGGCCTCTACTATGGCTACACCTTC. Amino acids: CAWTSGQGLYYGYTF.

The chain links TRBV6-1 to TRBJ2-5, with 10 nucleotides matching TRBD2. The CDR3 runs 16 residues. J gave up 4 bases and V 3 bases, and 8 bases lay outside the gene matches. Germline V CDR1 and CDR2: MNHNS, SASEGT. The CDR3 sequence: CASSDYTSGNLETQYF. The CDR3 coding sequence is TGTGCCAGCAGTGATTATACTAGCGGGAATTTAGAGACCCAGTACTTC.

On this clone: The sample contains more than one DNA sequence encoding this CDR3. The V gene is TRBV2, the J gene TRBJ1-5; D gene uncertain. The ends were cut back, 3 bases at V and 7 bases at J, with 7 bases in the middle. CDR1 SNHLY and CDR2 FYNNEI come from the germline V gene. CDR3 length equals 12 residues. CDR3 protein: CASSDPDQPQHF. CDR3 in DNA: TGTGCCAGCAGTGACCCAGACCAGCCCCAGCATTTT.

This chain uses TRBV5-8 with TRBJ2-5; the match to TRBD2 covers 7 bases. Germline V gives CDR1 SGHTS, CDR2 YDEGEE. The CDR3 loop spans 16 amino acids. Losses at the gene ends were 0 bases for V and 4 bases for J; bases not matched to a gene: 9. CDR3 coding DNA: TGTGCCAGCAGCTTGGCCGTTGGGGCTAGCGGAGAGACCCAGTACTTC. It is translated as CASSLAVGASGETQYF.

A single count supports this clone. The chain combines TRBV9 with TRBJ1-2; 9 bases are shared with TRBD1. Germline V gene sequence: CDR1 SGDLS, CDR2 YYNGEE. The CDR3 is made up of 14 amino acids. V was clipped by 4 bases and J by 6 bases; unmatched bases: 7. CDR3 sequence (DNA): TGTGCCAGCAGCACAGGGGGCGCACTGAATGGCTACACCTTC. This codes for CASSTGGALNGYTF.

The chain links TRBV6-5 to TRBJ2-7; 10 bases line up with TRBD1. Germline V gives CDR1 MNHEY, CDR2 SVGAGI. V was clipped by 6 bases and J by 3 bases; unmatched bases: 5. This CDR3 spans 14 amino acids. The CDR3 DNA sequence: TGTGCCAGCAGCCTGGGACAGGGGAGCTACGAGCAGTACTTC. Its protein product is CASSLGQGSYEQYF.

V usage is TRBV5-6 and J usage is TRBJ2-2; the match to TRBD2 covers 12 bases. CDR3 length: 17 amino acids. V trimming: 1 base; J trimming: 5 bases; junction bases outside the gene matches: 6. The germline V gene has CDR1 SGHDT and CDR2 YYEEEE. The CDR3 sequence: CASSLPSGRDYTGELFF. The CDR3 coding sequence is TGTGCCAGCAGCTTGCCTAGCGGGAGGGACTATACCGGGGAGCTGTTTTTT. The entire variable domain, with the rest obtained from reference TRBV5-6 and TRBJ2-2, is as follows: DAGVTQSPTHLIKTRGQQVTLRCSPKSGHDTVSWYQQALGQGPQFIFQYYEEEERQRGNFPDRFSGHQFPNYSSELNVNALLLGDSALYLCASSLPSGRDYTGELFFGEGSRLTVL.

A single count supports this clone. The V call is TRBV10-3, the J call TRBJ2-1, with 10 bases aligning to TRBD2. CDR1 and CDR2 (germline): ENHRY, SYGVKD. V shed 7 bases and J 7 bases; nucleotides not matched to a gene: 7. This CDR3 region has 14 residues. In DNA form, the CDR3 reads TGTGCCATCAATCCTAGCGGGAGTTTGAATGAGCAGTTCTTC. As protein: CAINPSGSLNEQFF.

The CDR3 sequence: CAGGTGVPGELFF. The CDR3 region has the DNA TGTGCCGGCGGGACAGGGGTCCCCGGGGAGCTGTTTTTT. V gene TRBV7-6 combines with J gene TRBJ2-2; 10 bases are shared with TRBD1. Germline V gene lookup returns CDR1 SGHVS and CDR2 FNYEAQ. This CDR3 is built from 13 residues. V lost 11 bases to trimming and J lost 6 bases; unmatched junction nucleotides: 6. Variable domain in full (rest from reference TRBV7-6 and TRBJ2-2): GAGVSQSPRYKVTKRGQDVALRCDPISGHVSLYWYRQALGQGPEFLTYFNYEAQQDKSGLPNDRFSAERPEGSISTLTIQRTEQRDSAMYRCAGGTGVPGELFFGEGSRLTVL.

The gene calls are TRBV7-6 and TRBJ2-7; TRBD2 matches 7 bases. The CDR3 loop spans 12 amino acids. V gave up 5 bases and J gave up 9 bases; unmatched junction bases: 7. Germline lookup yields CDR1 SGHVS and CDR2 FNYEAQ. The CDR3 loop is CASSVSGGAQYF. The CDR3 bases are TGTGCCAGCAGCGTTTCGGGGGGAGCGCAGTACTTC. Full variable domain (remainder filled in from reference TRBV7-6 and TRBJ2-7): GAGVSQSPRYKVTKRGQDVALRCDPISGHVSLYWYRQALGQGPEFLTYFNYEAQQDKSGLPNDRFSAERPEGSISTLTIQRTEQRDSAMYRCASSVSGGAQYFGPGTRLTVT.

This clone is a singleton in its sample. V is TRBV5-4 and J is TRBJ1-1; a weak D match, TRBD1 (5 bases). Germline V gene sequence: CDR1 SGHNT, CDR2 YYREEE (reference sequence). This CDR3 has 14 amino acids. V was trimmed by 4 bases and J by 1 base, leaving 11 bases between them. CDR3 protein: CASSSYTGNTEAFF. The CDR3 DNA follows: TGTGCCAGCAGCAGCTATACAGGGAACACTGAAGCTTTCTTT. The complete variable domain, with remaining parts taken from reference TRBV5-4 and TRBJ1-1, reads ETGVTQSPTHLIKTRGQQVTLRCSSQSGHNTVSWYQQALGQGPQFIFQYYREEENGRGNFPPRFSGLQFPNYSSELNVNALELDDSALYLCASSSYTGNTEAFFGQGTRLTVV.

This clone was detected only once. The chain employs TRBV5-1 and TRBJ2-2, with D possibly matching TRBD1 (6 bases). The CDR3 extends over 15 amino acids. CDR1 is SGHRS, CDR2 YFSETQ, per germline. Trimming removed 2 bases at V and 5 bases at J, with 13 bases between. DNA for the CDR3: TGCGCCAGCAGCTTAAGACAGGACGGAACCGGGGAGCTGTTTTTT. Encoded protein: CASSLRQDGTGELFF.

The V gene is TRBV10-2, the J gene TRBJ2-7; 7 nucleotides line up with TRBD2. Per the germline V gene, CDR1 is WSHSY and CDR2 is SAAADI. The CDR3 spans 14 residues. Trimming removed 6 bases from V and 5 bases from J; junction bases left unmatched: 10. Here the CDR3 DNA reads TGCGCCAGCAGCCAAGCGGGATCGAGCCACGAGCAGTACTTC. Its protein product is CASSQAGSSHEQYF.

This chain links TRBV5-4 with TRBJ2-1; no firm D call. The CDR3 spans 12 residues. CDR1 SGHNT and CDR2 YYREEE come from the germline V gene (reference sequence). Trimming took 4 bases from V and 6 from J, leaving 8 bases between them. CDR3 sequence: CASSPSPNEQFF. The CDR3 DNA reads TGTGCCAGCAGCCCCTCTCCCAATGAGCAGTTCTTC.